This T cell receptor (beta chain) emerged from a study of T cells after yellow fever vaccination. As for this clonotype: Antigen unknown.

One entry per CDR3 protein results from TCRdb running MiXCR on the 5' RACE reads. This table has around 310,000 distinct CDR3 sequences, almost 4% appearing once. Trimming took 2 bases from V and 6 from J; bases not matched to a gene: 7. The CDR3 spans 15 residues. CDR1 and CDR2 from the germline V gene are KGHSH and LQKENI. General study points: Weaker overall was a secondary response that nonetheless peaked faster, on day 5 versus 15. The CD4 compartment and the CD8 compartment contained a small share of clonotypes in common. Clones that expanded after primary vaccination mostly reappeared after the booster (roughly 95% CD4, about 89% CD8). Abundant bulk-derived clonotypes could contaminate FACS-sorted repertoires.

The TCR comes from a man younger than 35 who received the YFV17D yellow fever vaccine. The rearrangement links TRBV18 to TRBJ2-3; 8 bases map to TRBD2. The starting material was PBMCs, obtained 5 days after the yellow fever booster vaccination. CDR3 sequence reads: CASSPASSGGDTQYF. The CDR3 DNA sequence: TGTGCCAGCTCACCAGCGTCGTCGGGAGGGGATACGCAGTATTTT. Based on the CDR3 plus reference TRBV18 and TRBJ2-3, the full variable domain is NAGVMQNPRHLVRRRGQEARLRCSPMKGHSHVYWYRQLPEEGLKFMVYLQKENIIDESGMPKERFSAEFPKEGPSILRIQQVVRGDSAAYFCASSPASSGGDTQYFGPGTRLTVL.